The 11 T cell receptor beta chains given below trace back to one sample, sequenced in a study of blood T cell repertoires in COVID-19. Sequencing was performed with immunoSEQ multiplex PCR; in TCRdb, only in-frame clones are kept and a portion is missing. The table records approximately 110,000 clones, roughly 84% of them present only once. Sequenced input: peripheral blood. These receptor sequences come from a woman in her 70s with acute or convalescent COVID-19.

This chain joins TRBV7-9 and TRBJ2-1, with 14 bases lining up with TRBD2. The CDR3 extends over 18 amino acids. The germline CDR1 and CDR2 sequences are SEHNR and FQNEAQ (reference sequence). Trimming removed 1 base from V and 9 bases from J; junction bases left unmatched: 11. DNA of the CDR3: TGTGCCAGCAGCTTAGGATCGGTCCCTGGGACTAGCGGGAGTGAGCAGTTCTTC. The encoded protein is CASSLGSVPGTSGSEQFF.

The chain uses TRBV11-1 and TRBJ2-2; TRBD1 aligns across 10 bases. Trimming took 4 bases from V and 5 from J; bases not matched to a gene: 4. The CDR3 length is 15 residues. Germline assignment: CDR1 SGHAT and CDR2 FQDESV (reference sequence). CDR3 nucleotides: TGTGCCAGCAGCTCTGGGGACAGGGGAACCGGGGAGCTGTTTTTT. Translation: CASSSGDRGTGELFF.

This clone was seen a single time. The V gene is TRBV6-1, the J gene TRBJ1-1; a possible D gene is TRBD1 (5 bases). The CDR3 is made up of 12 amino acids. The germline V gene has CDR1 MNHNS and CDR2 SASEGT. V lost 3 bases and J lost 10, with 12 bases in between. The CDR3, as DNA: TGTGCCAGCAGTGAGCGACCCCAGGGAGCTTTCTTT. This encodes CASSERPQGAFF.

This clone was observed a few times. The chain carries TRBV5-1 and TRBJ2-1; the D gene is possibly TRBD1 (5 bases). Trimming took 0 bases from V and 3 from J, leaving 7 bases between them. There are 14 residues in the CDR3. Germline V gene data show CDR1 as SGHRS and CDR2 as YFSETQ. CDR3 coding DNA: TGCGCCAGCAGCTTGGGACAGAGCTACAATGAGCAGTTCTTC. This translates into CASSLGQSYNEQFF.

The CDR3 is CASRIQGGGSYEQYF. CDR3 DNA: TGTGCCAGCAGGATCCAGGGGGGCGGGTCCTACGAGCAGTACTTC. The V and J genes are TRBV2 and TRBJ2-7; tentatively, D is TRBD1 (7 bases). CDR1 is SNHLY, CDR2 FYNNEI, per germline. Trimming took 6 bases from V and 1 from J, leaving 16 bases between them. This CDR3 comprises 15 residues.

This clone was picked up a small number of times. The genes are TRBV3-1 (or the pseudogene TRBV3-2) and TRBJ1-2; D unresolved. V lost 4 bases and J 7 bases, leaving 10 bases between the germline ends. The germline V gene has CDR1 LGHDT and CDR2 YNNKEL (reference sequence). The CDR3 length is 12 residues. The CDR3 bases are TGTGCCAGCAGCCCCGATTTCGGTGGCTACACCTTC. Translation: CASSPDFGGYTF.

The V and J genes are TRBV7-3 and TRBJ2-2, with 7 bases fitting TRBD2. J gave up 4 bases and V 2 bases, and 7 bases lay outside the gene matches. This CDR3 has 16 residues. The germline CDR1 and CDR2 sequences are SGHTA and FQGTGA. As DNA, the CDR3 is TGTGCCAGCAGCTTATTTGGCGGGAGAGGCACCGGGGAGCTGTTTTTT. This encodes CASSLFGGRGTGELFF. Using reference TRBV7-3 and TRBJ2-2 for the parts outside the CDR3, the full variable domain is GAGVSQTPSNKVTEKGKYVELRCDPISGHTALYWYRQSLGQGPEFLIYFQGTGAADDSGLPNDRFFAVRPEGSVSTLKIQRTERGDSAVYLCASSLFGGRGTGELFFGEGSRLTVL.

This clone was detected only a few times. The gene calls are TRBV2 and TRBJ2-3, with D perhaps matching TRBD2 (6 bases). There are 15 residues in the CDR3. Trimming removed 4 bases from V and 1 base from J, with 12 bases in between. CDR1 is SNHLY, CDR2 FYNNEI, per germline. The CDR3: CASSVRRGRTDTQYF. CDR3 nucleotide sequence: TGTGCCAGCAGTGTTAGGCGGGGCCGCACAGATACGCAGTATTTT.

V and J are TRBV29-1 and TRBJ2-5; weak D call: TRBD2 (6 bases). In germline, CDR1 is SQVTM, CDR2 ANQGSEA. CDR3 length: 13 residues. Trimming took 4 bases from V and 2 from J, leaving 11 bases between them. DNA of the CDR3: TGCAGCGTTGTCGAGGGAGGTCAAGAGACCCAGTACTTC. Its protein product is CSVVEGGQETQYF.

CDR3 loop: CASSMQKAGEAFF. For the CDR3, the DNA is TGTGCCAGCAGTATGCAAAAAGCTGGTGAAGCTTTCTTT. The V and J genes are TRBV12-3 or TRBV12-4 and TRBJ1-1; no clear D gene. V was pared by 5 bases and J by 7 bases, with 14 bases between. The CDR3 covers 13 residues.

V usage is TRBV10-3 and J usage is TRBJ2-7; D gene ambiguous. The CDR3 extends over 12 amino acids. From germline, CDR1 is ENHRY and CDR2 SYGVKD. Trimming shortened V by 0 bases and J by 6 bases, and 6 bases separated the two germline ends. CDR3 amino acids: CAISESPFEQYF. In nucleotides, the CDR3 is TGTGCCATCAGTGAGTCCCCGTTCGAGCAGTACTTC.